This entry lists 21 T cell receptor beta chains sequenced from one sample in a study of beta chain features in type 1 diabetes. Reverse transcribing all isolated RNA meant expressed TCRB transcripts were sequenced. The method was immunoSEQ multiplex PCR; TCRdb's version includes in-frame clones alone and lacks a portion of them. The sample lists approximately 160,000 clones, less than 9.5% occurring once. The sample was central memory CD4+ T cells from blood. The receptors here all came from a woman aged 18-30 years in good health.

CDR3 DNA sequence: TGCGCCAGTAGGGACTTCAATGAGCAGTTCTTC. Amino acids: CASRDFNEQFF. The chain is built from TRBV5-1 and TRBJ2-1; D is perhaps TRBD2 (6 bases). This CDR3 is 11 amino acids long. The ends were cut back, 8 bases at V and 6 bases at J, with 9 bases in the middle. CDR1 and CDR2 (germline): SGHRS, YFSETQ.

The V call is TRBV4-3, the J call TRBJ1-2; possible D gene TRBD1, 5 bases. The CDR3 consists of 15 residues. The V end was cut by 4 bases, the J end by 2 bases, with 14 bases between. Germline V CDR1 and CDR2: LGHNA, YSLEER. This CDR3 is CASSPDSPSNYGYTF. CDR3 sequence (DNA): TGCGCCAGCAGCCCCGACAGCCCCTCCAACTATGGCTACACCTTC.

This clone occurred a few times. The chain recombines TRBV29-1 with TRBJ2-5, with 7 bases aligning to TRBD2. The V gene's germline CDR1 is SQVTM and CDR2 ANQGSEA. The CDR3 consists of 14 residues. The V gene end was trimmed by 4 bases and the J gene end by 2 bases; junction bases not matched to a gene: 7. The chain's CDR3 is CSVGGGKAQETQYF. The CDR3 DNA reads as TGCAGCGTTGGGGGGGGAAAAGCTCAAGAGACCCAGTACTTC.

The table lists this clone with a few counts. The V call is TRBV7-2, the J call TRBJ2-3; 11 positions match TRBD2. Germline V gene lookup returns CDR1 SGHTA and CDR2 FQGNSA. V gave up 4 bases and J gave up 3 bases; unmatched junction bases: 6. The CDR3 is made up of 16 amino acids. Written as DNA, the CDR3 is TGTGCCAGCAGCTCGACTAGCGGGACTTTTACAGATACGCAGTATTTT. Residues: CASSSTSGTFTDTQYF.

This clone has more than one count but fewer than ten. This chain uses TRBV29-1 with TRBJ1-2, with D tentatively TRBD1 (5 bases). The CDR3 totals 17 residues. Between the trimmed V and J ends, which lost 0 bases and 5 bases, there was a span of 22 bases. Germline-derived CDR1 and CDR2 are SQVTM and ANQGSEA. The CDR3 sequence is CSVEDPAPGRRGYGYTF. The DNA of the CDR3 is TGCAGCGTTGAAGATCCCGCTCCGGGACGGCGGGGGTATGGCTACACCTTC.

The chain links TRBV6-1 to TRBJ2-5, with D possibly being TRBD2 (5 bases). Germline-derived CDR1 and CDR2 are MNHNS and SASEGT. Between the trimmed V and J ends, which lost 2 bases and 5 bases, there was a span of 21 bases. CDR3 length: 17 amino acids. CDR3 coding DNA: TGTGCCAGCAGTGAAAGGGTAGCTCTCCAAACGGGGGAGACCCAGTACTTC. Protein: CASSERVALQTGETQYF.

This clone has only a few counts. Other DNA sequences in the sample encode the same CDR3. The V gene is TRBV7-2, the J gene TRBJ2-1; the match to TRBD2 covers 9 bases. V was pared by 5 bases and J by 7 bases, with 9 bases of the junction left unmatched. Per germline, CDR1 SGHTA and CDR2 FQGNSA. This CDR3 spans 15 amino acids. The CDR3 nucleotides read TGTGCCAGCAGCCTAGGGGCGGGGGGGTTGAATGAGCAGTTCTTC. Its protein product is CASSLGAGGLNEQFF.

The chain carries TRBV9 and TRBJ2-5; D not certain. From germline, CDR1 is SGDLS and CDR2 YYNGEE. CDR3 length equals 12 residues. Trimming shortened V by 0 bases and J by 4 bases, and 4 bases separated the two germline ends. CDR3 DNA: TGTGCCAGCAGCGTAGGAGGAGAGACCCAGTACTTC. Residues: CASSVGGETQYF.

The sample holds a few counts of this clone. The chain combines TRBV5-1 with TRBJ2-7; 9 bases align to TRBD2. V gave up 2 bases and J gave up 5 bases; unmatched junction bases: 8. This CDR3 has 15 amino acids. Germline V gene lookup returns CDR1 SGHRS and CDR2 YFSETQ. The CDR3 loop reads CASSFVAGEGDEQYF. The CDR3 DNA reads as TGCGCCAGCAGCTTCGTAGCGGGAGAAGGCGACGAGCAGTACTTC.

The sample holds a few counts of this clone. The V and J genes are TRBV18 and TRBJ2-1; 10 positions agree with TRBD2. V lost 6 bases to trimming and J lost 1 base; unmatched junction nucleotides: 6. The V gene's germline CDR1 is KGHSH and CDR2 LQKENI. CDR3 length: 16 amino acids. The CDR3 spells CASSSSGSTSYNEQFF. In DNA, the CDR3 is TGTGCCAGCTCCTCTAGCGGGAGTACATCCTACAATGAGCAGTTCTTC.

The chain combines TRBV7-9 with TRBJ2-7, with TRBD1 matching 7 bases. The junction had 5 bases not matched to a gene; V was cut back by 3 bases and J by 3 bases. The CDR3 totals 14 residues. CDR1 is SEHNR and CDR2 is FQNEAQ in the germline V gene (reference sequence). The CDR3 DNA follows: TGTGCCAGCAGCTTCCGGGACAGAGACTACGAGCAGTACTTC. The encoded protein is CASSFRDRDYEQYF.

This clone was detected a few times. V usage is TRBV29-1 and J usage is TRBJ1-1, with TRBD1 matching 7 bases. The length of the CDR3 is 14 residues. Germline values: CDR1 SQVTM, CDR2 ANQGSEA. The V gene end was trimmed by 5 bases and the J gene end by 1 base; junction bases not matched to a gene: 7. The CDR3 nucleotides read TGCAGCGTTATGAGGGGACAGACGAACACTGAAGCTTTCTTT. It yields the protein CSVMRGQTNTEAFF.

V is TRBV14 and J is TRBJ2-1, with unresolved D. CDR1 and CDR2 (germline): SGHDN, FVKESK. Trimming pared 1 base from V and 6 bases from J, leaving 7 bases between. This CDR3 spans 13 amino acids. The CDR3 bases are TGTGCCAGCAGCCAAGGGGCTATCAATGAGCAGTTCTTC. The encoded protein is CASSQGAINEQFF.

This rearrangement joins TRBV6-6 to TRBJ1-3; D unresolved. The ends were cut back, 2 bases at V and 0 bases at J, with 5 bases in the middle. From germline, CDR1 is MNHNY and CDR2 SVGAGI (reference sequence). The CDR3 extends over 14 amino acids. This CDR3 reads CASSYLSSGNTIYF. DNA of the CDR3: TGTGCCAGCAGTTACCTCAGCTCTGGAAACACCATATATTTT.

The DNA for the CDR3 is TGTGCCTGCCCGGGGAACAGCGGGGAGACCCAGTACTTC. This encodes CACPGNSGETQYF. This chain joins TRBV30 and TRBJ2-5; the D gene is possibly TRBD2 (6 bases). The germline V and J ends were trimmed by 6 bases and 5 bases, with 16 bases remaining between them. CDR3 length equals 13 residues. The germline V gene encodes CDR1 GTSNPN and CDR2 SVGIG (reference sequence).

This sequence joins TRBV7-2 and TRBJ1-1, with D unresolved. Germline CDR1 is SGHTA and CDR2 is FQGNSA. CDR3 length: 16 amino acids. The V gene lost 1 base and the J gene lost 6 bases, with 18 bases spanning the gap. The CDR3 loop is CASSLGPGVVRAEAFF. CDR3 in DNA: TGTGCCAGCAGCTTAGGACCCGGAGTGGTCCGGGCTGAAGCTTTCTTT.

This sequence joins TRBV7-9 and TRBJ1-2, with 8 bases lining up with TRBD1. This CDR3 has 12 residues. Germline V CDR1 and CDR2: SEHNR, FQNEAQ (reference sequence). The trim removed 8 bases at V and 7 bases at J, leaving 6 bases unmatched. For the CDR3, the DNA is TGTGCCAGCGCTGACAGGGGACGTGGCTACACCTTC. Translation gives CASADRGRGYTF.

This rearrangement joins TRBV27 to TRBJ2-7, with D unclear. With 6 bases removed from V and 3 bases from J, the gap between germline ends came to 21 bases. CDR3 length equals 16 residues. In germline, CDR1 is MNHEY, CDR2 SMNVEV (reference sequence). CDR3 sequence (DNA): TGTGCCAGCAGCCCCCGGGTCTCCCAAATGGGCTACGAGCAGTACTTC. It specifies CASSPRVSQMGYEQYF.

This clone has at least ten counts. This sequence joins TRBV7-9 and TRBJ2-5; 7 nucleotides align to TRBD2. The CDR3 is 13 residues long. V lost 7 bases and J lost 5; bases outside the gene matches: 7. Germline V lookup: CDR1 SEHNR, CDR2 FQNEAQ (reference sequence). The CDR3 here is CASKKAGVETQYF. The CDR3 bases are TGTGCCAGCAAAAAGGCGGGAGTGGAGACCCAGTACTTC.

This clone was picked up a small number of times. The genes are TRBV7-2 and TRBJ2-5, with a possible D match to TRBD2 (6 bases). Germline V lookup: CDR1 SGHTA, CDR2 FQGNSA. V shed 5 bases and J shed 0 bases, with 16 bases lying between them. This CDR3 spans 16 amino acids. The CDR3 protein is CASSLTLSGYQETQYF. The DNA for the CDR3 is TGTGCCAGCAGCCTGACCCTTAGCGGTTACCAAGAGACCCAGTACTTC.

The chain couples TRBV5-1 to TRBJ2-7; no firm D call. Germline lookup yields CDR1 SGHRS and CDR2 YFSETQ. V was pared by 0 bases and J by 5 bases, with 12 bases between. The CDR3 extends over 14 amino acids. The DNA of the CDR3 is TGCGCCAGCAGCTTGGGTCAGGCATCCGACGAGCAGTACTTC. Amino acids: CASSLGQASDEQYF.